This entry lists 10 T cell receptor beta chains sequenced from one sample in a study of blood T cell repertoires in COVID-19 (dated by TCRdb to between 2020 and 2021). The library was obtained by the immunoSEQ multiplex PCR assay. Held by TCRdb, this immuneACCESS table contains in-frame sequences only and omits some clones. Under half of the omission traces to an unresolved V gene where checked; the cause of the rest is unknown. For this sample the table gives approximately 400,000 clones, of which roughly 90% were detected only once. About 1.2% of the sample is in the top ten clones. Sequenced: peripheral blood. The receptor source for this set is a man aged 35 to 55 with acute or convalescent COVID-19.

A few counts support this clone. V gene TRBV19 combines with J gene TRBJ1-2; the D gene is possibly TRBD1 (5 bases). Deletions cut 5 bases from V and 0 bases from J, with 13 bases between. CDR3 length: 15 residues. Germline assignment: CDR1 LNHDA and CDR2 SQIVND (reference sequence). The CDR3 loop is CASSSTATTNYGYTF. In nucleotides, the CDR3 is TGTGCCAGTAGTTCGACAGCTACGACTAACTATGGCTACACCTTC. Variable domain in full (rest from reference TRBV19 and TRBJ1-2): DGGITQSPKYLFRKEGQNVTLSCEQNLNHDAMYWYRQDPGQGLRLIYYSQIVNDFQKGDIAEGYSVSREKKESFPLTVTSAQKNPTAFYLCASSSTATTNYGYTFGSGTRLTVV.

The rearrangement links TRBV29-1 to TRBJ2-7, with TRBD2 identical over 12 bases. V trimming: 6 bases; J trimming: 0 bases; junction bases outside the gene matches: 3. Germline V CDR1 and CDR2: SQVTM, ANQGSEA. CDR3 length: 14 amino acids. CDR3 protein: CSVGGLAGSYEQYF. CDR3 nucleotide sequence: TGCAGCGTAGGGGGACTAGCGGGCTCCTACGAGCAGTACTTC.

DNA of the CDR3: TGTGCCAGCATCGGGGGGGGGACCAGCTCCTACGAGCAGTACTTC. As protein: CASIGGGTSSYEQYF. The rearrangement uses TRBV6-5 and TRBJ2-7, with 8 bases lining up with TRBD2. The V and J ends lost 7 bases and 0 bases, in that order; junction bases with no gene match: 8. CDR3 length: 15 amino acids. The V gene's germline CDR1 is MNHEY and CDR2 SVGAGI.

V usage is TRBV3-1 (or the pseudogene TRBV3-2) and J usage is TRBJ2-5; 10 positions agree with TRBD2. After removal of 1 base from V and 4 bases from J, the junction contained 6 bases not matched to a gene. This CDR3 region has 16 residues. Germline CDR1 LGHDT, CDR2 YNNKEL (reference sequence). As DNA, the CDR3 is TGTGCCAGCAGCCAAGCGGTAGCGGGGGGCGGAGAGACCCAGTACTTC. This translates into CASSQAVAGGGETQYF.

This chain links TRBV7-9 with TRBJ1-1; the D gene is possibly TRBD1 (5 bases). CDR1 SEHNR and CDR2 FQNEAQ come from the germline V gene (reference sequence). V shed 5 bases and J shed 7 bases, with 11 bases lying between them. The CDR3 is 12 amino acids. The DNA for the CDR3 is TGTGCCAGCAGCCCGACAGAGAATGAAGCTTTCTTT. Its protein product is CASSPTENEAFF. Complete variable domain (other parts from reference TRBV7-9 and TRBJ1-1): DTGVSQNPRHKITKRGQNVTFRCDPISEHNRLYWYRQTLGQGPEFLTYFQNEAQLEKSRLLSDRFSAERPKGSFSTLEIQRTEQGDSAMYLCASSPTENEAFFGQGTRLTVV.

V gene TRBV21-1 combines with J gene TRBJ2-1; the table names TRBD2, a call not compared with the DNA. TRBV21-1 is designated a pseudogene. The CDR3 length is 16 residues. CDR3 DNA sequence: TGTGCCAGCACCGACCACCCGGGACTGACCTACAATGAGCAGTTCTTC. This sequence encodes CASTDHPGLTYNEQFF.

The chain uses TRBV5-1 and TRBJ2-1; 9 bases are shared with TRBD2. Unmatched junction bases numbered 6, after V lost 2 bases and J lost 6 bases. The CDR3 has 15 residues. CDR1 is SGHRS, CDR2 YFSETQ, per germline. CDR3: CASSLRAGGPNEQFF. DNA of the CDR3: TGCGCCAGCAGCTTAAGGGCGGGGGGGCCCAATGAGCAGTTCTTC.

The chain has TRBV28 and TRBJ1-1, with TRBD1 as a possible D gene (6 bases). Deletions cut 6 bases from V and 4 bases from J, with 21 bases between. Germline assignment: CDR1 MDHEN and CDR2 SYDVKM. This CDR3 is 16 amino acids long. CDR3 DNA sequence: TGTGCCAGCAGAGGTGCTGGTTCAGGGGTTGGCACTGAAGCTTTCTTT. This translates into CASRGAGSGVGTEAFF.

The CDR3 loop reads CASRPGHGDSPLHF. The CDR3 DNA follows: TGTGCCAGCAGGCCGGGACATGGGGATTCACCCCTCCACTTT. This chain uses TRBV6-5 with TRBJ1-6; possibly TRBD1 for D (6 bases). The CDR3 sequence is 14 residues long. The ends were cut back, 6 bases at V and 8 bases at J, with 14 bases in the middle. The V gene's germline CDR1 is MNHEY and CDR2 SVGAGI.

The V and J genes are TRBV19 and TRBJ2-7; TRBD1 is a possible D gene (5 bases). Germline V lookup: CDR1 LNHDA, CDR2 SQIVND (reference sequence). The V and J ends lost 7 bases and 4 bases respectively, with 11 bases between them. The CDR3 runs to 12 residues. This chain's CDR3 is CASTGTGYEQYF. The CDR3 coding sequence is TGTGCCAGTACGGGCACAGGTTACGAGCAGTACTTC.